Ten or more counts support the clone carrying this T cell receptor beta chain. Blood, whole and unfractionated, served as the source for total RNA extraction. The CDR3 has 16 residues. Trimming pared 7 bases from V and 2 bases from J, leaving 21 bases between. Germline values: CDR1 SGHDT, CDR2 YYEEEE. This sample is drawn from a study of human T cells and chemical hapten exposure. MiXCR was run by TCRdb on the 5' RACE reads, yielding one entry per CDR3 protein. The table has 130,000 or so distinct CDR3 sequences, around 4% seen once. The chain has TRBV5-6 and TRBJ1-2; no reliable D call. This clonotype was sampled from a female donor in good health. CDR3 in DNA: TGTGCCAGCCGTACCGTGAAGGTGGGAGACAACTATGGCTACACCTTC. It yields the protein CASRTVKVGDNYGYTF.